One sample yielded the 21 T cell receptor beta chains listed below, sequenced in a study of CXCR3-negative and CXCR3-positive naive CD8 T cells (dated by TCRdb to the late 2010s). The instrument was a NextSeq 550. The Human TCR Profiling Kit (MiLaboratory) was used to prepare UMI-labeled 5' RACE TRB cDNA libraries. TCRdb reprocessed the reads, reporting each CDR3 protein sequence once and no DNA. The sample has around 56,000 distinct CDR3 sequences on record. Approximately 0.42% of the sample comes from the top ten. The material sequenced was naive CXCR3- CD8+ T cells from blood. The sample's cell subset or site label is to be understood as: CD45RO-CCR7+CD27+CD95- naive CD8+ T cells lacking CXCR3 (TNR3-). The receptors come from a human donor in good health. Some clones in this sample may be carry-over from other donors' samples.

V gene TRBV7-3 combines with J gene TRBJ2-1; TCRdb picks TRBD2, but there is no DNA to check that call. From germline, CDR1 is SGHTA and CDR2 FQGTGA. The CDR3 is made up of 15 amino acids. CDR3 sequence: CASSLLAGGTNEQFF.

The V call is TRBV6-5, the J call TRBJ1-6; TCRdb designates TRBD1, a call that cannot be tested without DNA. The CDR3 has 14 residues. The germline V gene encodes CDR1 MNHEY and CDR2 SVGAGI. The CDR3 is CASSYGTEGSPLHF.

The chain combines TRBV7-6 with TRBJ2-7; the D call of TRBD2 rests on TCRdb alone, since no DNA is present to check it. This CDR3 spans 15 amino acids. Germline V gene data show CDR1 as SGHVS and CDR2 as FNYEAQ. This CDR3 is CASSTLLQGSYEQYF.

The chain combines TRBV3-1 with TRBJ2-4. The CDR3 runs 11 residues. From germline, CDR1 is LGHDT and CDR2 YNNKEL (reference sequence). This chain's CDR3 is CASSQGGIQYF.

This rearrangement joins TRBV20-1 to TRBJ2-1; TCRdb selects TRBD1, and the lack of DNA leaves this call unchecked. The CDR3 covers 11 residues. Germline lookup yields CDR1 DFQATT and CDR2 SNEGSKA (reference sequence). CDR3 residues: CSAREGDEQFF.

The rearrangement uses TRBV7-2 and TRBJ2-5; TCRdb's assignment of TRBD1 cannot be checked, as there is no DNA. The germline V gene has CDR1 SGHTA and CDR2 FQGNSA. The CDR3 length is 13 residues. CDR3 sequence reads: CASSWAGGETQYF.

This chain uses TRBV7-9 with TRBJ2-1; the TCRdb call, TRBD2, lacks DNA for checking. Germline V gene sequence: CDR1 SEHNR, CDR2 FQNEAQ (reference sequence). CDR3 length equals 17 residues. CDR3 residues: CASSLGIAGQLYNEQFF. The full variable domain, completed using reference TRBV7-9 and TRBJ2-1, is DTGVSQNPRHKITKRGQNVTFRCDPISEHNRLYWYRQTLGQGPEFLTYFQNEAQLEKSRLLSDRFSAERPKGSFSTLEIQRTEQGDSAMYLCASSLGIAGQLYNEQFFGPGTRLTVL.

The chain combines TRBV7-9 with TRBJ2-1; the TCRdb D gene call, TRBD2, has no DNA to confirm it. The V gene's germline CDR1 is SEHNR and CDR2 FQNEAQ (reference sequence). This CDR3 spans 13 amino acids. This CDR3 reads CASSPASVNEQFF.

V and J are TRBV4-2 and TRBJ1-1; TCRdb's assignment of TRBD1 cannot be checked, as there is no DNA. CDR1 and CDR2 (germline): LGHNA, YNFKEQ. The CDR3 spans 17 residues. The CDR3 reads CASSQVIGVGHLTEAFF.

The chain joins TRBV5-1 to TRBJ2-1; TCRdb returns TRBD1, unconfirmable since there is no DNA. The CDR3 contains 15 residues. Germline V gene sequence: CDR1 SGHRS, CDR2 YFSETQ. The CDR3 region is CASSLGKRTGLEQFF.

This chain uses TRBV20-1 with TRBJ2-1; there is no DNA to check the TCRdb D call of TRBD2. The CDR3 spans 15 residues. Germline V gene lookup returns CDR1 DFQATT and CDR2 SNEGSKA (reference sequence). CDR3 sequence: CSARGEGGSYNEQFF.

The CDR3 is CASSYSAGSSYEQYF. The rearrangement uses TRBV6-5 and TRBJ2-7. CDR3 length: 15 amino acids. Germline V gives CDR1 MNHEY, CDR2 SVGAGI.

The chain combines TRBV6-4 with TRBJ2-1; lacking DNA, the TRBD2 call made by TCRdb goes unchecked. CDR3 length: 16 amino acids. Germline values: CDR1 MRHNA, CDR2 SNTAGT. CDR3 protein: CASSEYGTSGDNEQFF.

The V call is TRBV14, the J call TRBJ2-7; TCRdb designates TRBD1, a call that cannot be tested without DNA. Germline V lookup: CDR1 SGHDN, CDR2 FVKESK. The CDR3 loop spans 14 amino acids. The CDR3 sequence is CASSQDRVTYEQYF.

The rearrangement joins TRBV5-1 to TRBJ2-3; TCRdb lists TRBD1, though no DNA is available to test this call. Per germline, CDR1 SGHRS and CDR2 YFSETQ. This CDR3 has 15 amino acids. This CDR3 reads CASSGRGGGGDTQYF.

CDR3 amino acids: CASSPVNQETQYF. The chain couples TRBV6-2 or TRBV6-3 to TRBJ2-5; with no DNA, the TCRdb D assignment of TRBD1 cannot be verified. CDR1 is MNHEY, CDR2 SVGEGT, per germline. The length of the CDR3 is 13 residues.

In terms of frequency, this clonotype is medium-sized. The J gene is TRBJ2-3, the V gene TRBV7-7. This CDR3 spans 14 amino acids. The V gene's germline CDR1 is SSHAT and CDR2 FNYEAQ (reference sequence). This CDR3 is CASSLGPDTDTQYF.

This chain connects TRBV3-1 to TRBJ2-5; absent DNA, TCRdb's TRBD2 call cannot be checked. This CDR3 spans 18 amino acids. The V gene's germline CDR1 is LGHDT and CDR2 YNNKEL (reference sequence). The CDR3 loop reads CASSQDQNSLAGAETQYF.

The V call is TRBV29-1, the J call TRBJ2-1; the D call from TCRdb, TRBD2, cannot be confirmed without DNA. Germline values: CDR1 SQVTM, CDR2 ANQGSEA. This CDR3 has 12 residues. The CDR3 protein is CSVLGTDNEQFF.

The chain has TRBV6-6 and TRBJ2-1. Germline V gene lookup returns CDR1 MNHNY and CDR2 SVGAGI (reference sequence). The length of the CDR3 is 15 residues. The CDR3 sequence is CASSYVDGAYNEQFF.

The V gene is TRBV15, the J gene TRBJ2-3; there is no DNA to check the TCRdb D call of TRBD1. Germline V gene sequence: CDR1 LNHNV, CDR2 YYDKDF (reference sequence). This CDR3 contains 16 residues. The CDR3 loop reads CATSRPGQGSTDTQYF.